These T cell receptor beta chains were read from a single sample in a study of OX40 agonist ivuxolimab in advanced cancers. Assay: immunoSEQ multiplex PCR; the TCRdb copy retains only in-frame clones and omits some. The table includes 65,000 to 90,000 clones, about 88% detected once. This material consisted of CD4+ or CD8+ T cells sorted from blood, taken in a trial of the OX40 agonist ivuxolimab. These receptors originate from an adult with an advanced solid tumor such as melanoma, head and neck, liver or kidney cancer. Each CDR3 is given with its conserved first and last residue. A D gene is named only where the DNA matches it firmly. A row's size may be missing; if present it is once, few, many or a size class.

TRBJ2-7,TRBV7-9,.,TRBD1,CASSIGQAGGYEQYF,TGTGCCAGCAGCATCGGACAGGCCGGCGGGTACGAGCAGTACTTC
TRBJ2-7,TRBV11-2,few,TRBD2,CASSLFGLAGRDEQYF,TGTGCCAGCAGCCTCTTCGGACTAGCGGGAAGAGACGAGCAGTACTTC
TRBJ1-5,TRBV20-1,.,.,CSAIEPQHF,TGCAGTGCTATAGAACCCCAGCATTTT
TRBJ2-1,TRBV18,.,.,CASSPQDPSYNEQFF,TGTGCCAGCTCACCACAAGATCCCTCTTACAATGAGCAGTTCTTC
TRBJ1-5,TRBV6-6,once,.,CASRLPGGDNQPQHF,TGTGCCAGCAGACTCCCCGGTGGAGACAATCAGCCCCAGCATTTT
TRBJ1-1,TRBV18,.,.,CASSKETVNTEAFF,TGTGCCAGCTCAAAGGAGACGGTGAACACTGAAGCTTTCTTT
TRBJ2-7,TRBV4-1,.,.,CASSQAEGRPYEQYF,TGCGCCAGCAGCCAAGCGGAGGGACGGCCCTACGAGCAGTACTTC
TRBJ2-7,TRBV30,once,.,CAWSSAQYEQYF,TGTGCCTGGAGTTCCGCTCAATACGAGCAGTACTTC
TRBJ2-3,TRBV12-1,once,.,CASSLLTHWVDTQYF,TGTGCCAGCAGCTTACTGACCCACTGGGTGGATACGCAGTATTTT
TRBJ2-3,TRBV7-3,.,.,CASGASTDTQYF,TGTGCCAGCGGGGCTAGCACAGATACGCAGTATTTT
TRBJ2-6,TRBV5-1,.,.,CASSLEGGRSSGANVLTF,TGCGCCAGCAGCTTGGAAGGTGGCCGGAGCTCTGGGGCCAACGTCCTGACTTTC
TRBJ1-4,TRBV2,.,.,CASSDVPREKLFF,TGTGCCAGCAGTGATGTACCACGGGAAAAACTGTTTTTT
TRBJ2-3,TRBV5-1,few,.,CASSLGLATDTQYF,TGCGCCAGCAGCTTGGGGTTAGCCACAGATACGCAGTATTTT
TRBJ2-5,TRBV6-1,.,TRBD1,CASSTGGAGQETQYF,TGTGCCAGCAGTACAGGGGGCGCCGGGCAAGAGACCCAGTACTTC
TRBJ2-3,TRBV9,.,.,CASSVAPGVGDTQYF,TGTGCCAGCAGCGTAGCCCCGGGGGTGGGAGATACGCAGTATTTT
TRBJ1-4,TRBV13,.,TRBD1,CASSSQGAGEKLFF,TGTGCCAGCAGCTCACAGGGGGCAGGGGAAAAACTGTTTTTT
TRBJ1-1,TRBV7-2,.,TRBD1,CASSPGGTGVARTEAFF,TGTGCCAGCAGCCCGGGGGGGACAGGGGTAGCGAGGACTGAAGCTTTCTTT
TRBJ1-5,TRBV7-8,.,.,CASSQGVVVSNQPQHF,TGTGCCAGCAGCCAAGGGGTGGTGGTTAGCAATCAGCCCCAGCATTTT
TRBJ2-7,TRBV5-1,.,TRBD1,CASSLGTGTYEQYF,TGCGCCAGCAGCTTGGGGACAGGAACCTACGAGCAGTACTTC
TRBJ2-2,TRBV9,.,.,CASSVGPANTGELFF,TGTGCCAGCAGCGTGGGACCCGCGAACACCGGGGAGCTGTTTTTT
TRBJ2-1,TRBV29-1,once,.,CSVLVPVIGEQFF,TGCAGCGTCCTCGTCCCCGTGATCGGTGAGCAGTTCTTC
TRBJ2-1,TRBV6-5,.,.,CASRKRAANNEQFF,TGTGCCAGTCGAAAAAGAGCGGCAAACAATGAGCAGTTCTTC
TRBJ2-5,TRBV18,.,.,CASSPPAARRETQYF,TGTGCCAGCTCACCACCCGCGGCGAGGCGGGAGACCCAGTACTTC
TRBJ2-6,TRBV2,.,.,CASSVGRNSGANVLTF,TGTGCCAGCAGTGTGGGCAGGAACTCTGGGGCCAACGTCCTGACTTTC
TRBJ1-4,TRBV18,.,TRBD1,CASSPDRAREKLFF,TGTGCCAGCTCACCCGACAGGGCTCGTGAAAAACTGTTTTTT
TRBJ1-4,TRBV6-5,.,.,CASSYGQTEKLFF,TGTGCCAGCAGTTACGGGCAGACCGAAAAACTGTTTTTT
TRBJ2-1,TRBV6-4,.,TRBD2,CASSGGVAGNNEQFF,TGTGCCAGCAGTGGCGGCGTAGCGGGGAACAATGAGCAGTTCTTC
TRBJ2-1,TRBV18,.,TRBD2,CASSPPELAGYQGQFF,TGTGCCAGCTCACCACCGGAATTAGCGGGCTACCAAGGGCAGTTCTTC
TRBJ2-3,TRBV5-1,.,.,CASSLKPPPDTQYF,TGCGCCAGCAGCTTAAAACCCCCGCCAGATACGCAGTATTTT